This T cell receptor beta chain was profiled in a study of cytotoxic CD8 clonotypes in ibrutinib-treated CLL. Findings of the study overall: In comparison with age-matched healthy donors, baseline clonality was higher and tracked circulating CD8+ T-cell counts.

Trimming pared 0 bases from V and 5 bases from J, leaving 22 bases between. This CDR3 has 18 residues. Germline V gene data show CDR1 as SGHAT and CDR2 as FQNNGV. Of note for this clone: Antigen: not known.

This table comes from immunoSEQ multiplex PCR, and its TCRdb copy is limited to in-frame clones, with some not included. Here the sample spans about 160,000 clones, about four fifths being singletons. Here the sequenced sample was PBMCs, taken after 12 months of ibrutinib treatment. V is TRBV11-2 and J is TRBJ2-5; D is unresolved. This TCR was sampled from a human donor with chronic lymphocytic leukemia. The CDR3 DNA sequence: TGTGCCAGCAGCTTAGACTTCGCAAGACCGAACCGCAAGGAGACCCAGTACTTC. Encoded protein: CASSLDFARPNRKETQYF.